The rows below give T cell receptor beta chains drawn from one sample of a study of blood T cells in healthy people across ages. TCRdb redid the calling of the 5' RACE reads with MiXCR, one entry per CDR3 protein. Of about 1.4 million distinct CDR3 sequences in the sample, approximately 63% were seen once. The specimen was blood. The receptor set was obtained from a young man in good health. CDR3s include the opening cysteine and the closing phenylalanine or tryptophan. The order of the fields is D gene, V gene, J gene, clone size, CDR3 protein, CDR3 DNA. D genes are given only for firm matches. Clone size is not always given. Where it is, it says once, few, many or a class for expanded clones.

d_call: NA; v_call: TRBV5-1; j_call: TRBJ2-7; clone_size: few; cdr3_aa: CASRVGAEPYEQYF; cdr3_nt: TGCGCCAGCAGAGTCGGAGCGGAACCCTACGAGCAGTACTTC
d_call: TRBD1; v_call: TRBV9; j_call: TRBJ1-2; clone_size: NA; cdr3_aa: CASSAGGQGHYGYTF; cdr3_nt: TGTGCCAGCAGCGCAGGAGGACAGGGGCACTATGGCTACACCTTC
d_call: TRBD1; v_call: TRBV7-9; j_call: TRBJ2-4; clone_size: NA; cdr3_aa: CASRDMTGSGNIQYF; cdr3_nt: TGTGCCAGCAGAGATATGACAGGGTCAGGAAACATTCAGTACTTC
d_call: TRBD2; v_call: TRBV6-5; j_call: TRBJ2-1; clone_size: NA; cdr3_aa: CASSFPTTSGGANEQFF; cdr3_nt: TGTGCCAGCAGTTTCCCGACGACTAGCGGGGGGGCCAATGAGCAGTTCTTC
d_call: NA; v_call: TRBV20-1; j_call: TRBJ2-1; clone_size: NA; cdr3_aa: CSARPTPVDYNEQFF; cdr3_nt: TGCAGTGCTAGACCTACTCCCGTGGACTACAATGAGCAGTTCTTC
d_call: NA; v_call: TRBV7-9; j_call: TRBJ1-1; clone_size: few; cdr3_aa: CASSFGLTEAFF; cdr3_nt: TGTGCCAGCAGCTTTGGTCTCACTGAAGCTTTCTTT
d_call: TRBD1; v_call: TRBV4-2; j_call: TRBJ2-3; clone_size: few; cdr3_aa: CASSPEIGQGKTDTQYF; cdr3_nt: TGTGCCAGCAGCCCAGAGATCGGACAGGGGAAAACAGATACGCAGTATTTT
d_call: NA; v_call: TRBV6-5; j_call: TRBJ2-7; clone_size: once; cdr3_aa: CASSYRDLWLVCEQYF; cdr3_nt: TGTGCCAGCAGCTACAGGGACCTCTGGTTGGTTTGCGAGCAGTACTTC
d_call: NA; v_call: TRBV7-2; j_call: TRBJ2-1; clone_size: few; cdr3_aa: CASTDYNEQFF; cdr3_nt: TGTGCCAGCACCGATTACAATGAGCAGTTCTTC
d_call: NA; v_call: TRBV19; j_call: TRBJ2-1; clone_size: NA; cdr3_aa: CASSIPRTGYNEQFF; cdr3_nt: TGTGCCAGTAGTATACCCCGGACCGGATACAATGAGCAGTTCTTC
d_call: TRBD1; v_call: TRBV29-1; j_call: TRBJ1-5; clone_size: NA; cdr3_aa: CSVSGTGDQPQHF; cdr3_nt: TGCAGCGTCTCCGGGACAGGGGATCAGCCCCAGCATTTT
d_call: TRBD2; v_call: TRBV5-1; j_call: TRBJ2-7; clone_size: once; cdr3_aa: CASSPGLAIHEQYF; cdr3_nt: TGCGCCAGCAGCCCGGGACTAGCAATCCACGAGCAGTACTTC
d_call: NA; v_call: TRBV7-2; j_call: TRBJ1-5; clone_size: few; cdr3_aa: CASSLERNQPQHF; cdr3_nt: TGTGCCAGCAGCTTAGAACGCAATCAGCCCCAGCATTTT
d_call: NA; v_call: TRBV6-5; j_call: TRBJ2-3; clone_size: few; cdr3_aa: CASSYSDTDTQYF; cdr3_nt: TGTGCCAGCAGTTACTCCGACACAGATACGCAGTATTTT
d_call: NA; v_call: TRBV7-2; j_call: TRBJ2-7; clone_size: few; cdr3_aa: CASSLEPSSVYEQYF; cdr3_nt: TGTGCCAGCAGCCTCGAGCCTAGCTCGGTGTACGAGCAGTACTTC
d_call: TRBD2; v_call: TRBV7-2; j_call: TRBJ2-4; clone_size: NA; cdr3_aa: CASSQRLAGLSLAKNIQYF; cdr3_nt: TGTGCCAGCAGCCAACGACTAGCGGGCCTATCTTTAGCCAAAAACATTCAGTACTTC
d_call: TRBD2; v_call: TRBV2; j_call: TRBJ2-3; clone_size: NA; cdr3_aa: CASSDLAGLAATQYF; cdr3_nt: TGTGCCAGCAGTGACCTAGCGGGACTAGCAGCTACGCAGTATTTT
d_call: NA; v_call: TRBV4-1; j_call: TRBJ2-7; clone_size: NA; cdr3_aa: CASSQEGSEQYF; cdr3_nt: TGTGCCAGCAGCCAAGAGGGCTCCGAGCAGTACTTC
d_call: TRBD2; v_call: TRBV20-1; j_call: TRBJ2-1; clone_size: NA; cdr3_aa: CSAGGLAGTEQFF; cdr3_nt: TGCAGTGCTGGCGGACTAGCGGGCACTGAGCAGTTCTTC
d_call: TRBD1; v_call: TRBV12-5; j_call: TRBJ2-5; clone_size: few; cdr3_aa: CASRATGKETQYF; cdr3_nt: TGTGCTAGTCGGGCGACAGGGAAGGAGACCCAGTACTTC
d_call: TRBD2; v_call: TRBV4-2; j_call: TRBJ2-3; clone_size: few; cdr3_aa: CASSQGTSGTSTDTQYF; cdr3_nt: TGTGCCAGCAGCCAAGGAACTAGCGGGACTAGCACAGATACGCAGTATTTT
d_call: TRBD1; v_call: TRBV28; j_call: TRBJ2-7; clone_size: NA; cdr3_aa: CASSLPGGSEQYF; cdr3_nt: TGTGCCAGCAGTTTACCAGGGGGTTCGGAGCAGTACTTC
d_call: NA; v_call: TRBV4-1; j_call: TRBJ2-1; clone_size: NA; cdr3_aa: CASNPTIPYNEQFF; cdr3_nt: TGCGCCAGCAATCCGACAATCCCTTACAATGAGCAGTTCTTC
d_call: TRBD1; v_call: TRBV4-1; j_call: TRBJ1-1; clone_size: few; cdr3_aa: CASSQPTGGNTEAFF; cdr3_nt: TGCGCCAGCAGCCAACCGACAGGGGGGAACACTGAAGCTTTCTTT
d_call: NA; v_call: TRBV6-1; j_call: TRBJ1-5; clone_size: NA; cdr3_aa: CASKNQVEGRQPQHF; cdr3_nt: TGTGCCAGCAAAAACCAGGTTGAGGGGCGGCAGCCCCAGCATTTT
d_call: NA; v_call: TRBV3-1; j_call: TRBJ1-2; clone_size: NA; cdr3_aa: CASSQGLWPDDGYTF; cdr3_nt: TGTGCCAGCAGCCAAGGATTGTGGCCAGACGATGGCTACACCTTC
d_call: NA; v_call: TRBV20-1; j_call: TRBJ2-3; clone_size: NA; cdr3_aa: CSARSRDTYTDTQYF; cdr3_nt: TGCAGTGCTAGATCCCGGGACACCTACACAGATACGCAGTATTTT
d_call: NA; v_call: TRBV5-1; j_call: TRBJ2-7; clone_size: NA; cdr3_aa: CASSVSQGYEQYF; cdr3_nt: TGCGCCAGCAGCGTCAGCCAGGGATACGAGCAGTACTTC
d_call: NA; v_call: TRBV11-2; j_call: TRBJ2-1; clone_size: few; cdr3_aa: CASSLVGRVFF; cdr3_nt: TGTGCCAGCAGCTTAGTCGGGCGAGTGTTCTTC
d_call: NA; v_call: TRBV20-1; j_call: TRBJ2-5; clone_size: NA; cdr3_aa: CSARIGQTQYF; cdr3_nt: TGCAGTGCTAGGATTGGGCAGACCCAGTACTTC
d_call: NA; v_call: TRBV20-1; j_call: TRBJ2-1; clone_size: NA; cdr3_aa: CSARDVQTGVLLNEQFF; cdr3_nt: TGCAGTGCTAGAGACGTTCAGACAGGAGTCCTTCTCAATGAGCAGTTCTTC
d_call: NA; v_call: TRBV20-1; j_call: TRBJ2-3; clone_size: NA; cdr3_aa: CSAPETRDTSRDTQYF; cdr3_nt: TGCAGTGCTCCAGAAACCCGGGACACCTCTAGGGATACGCAGTATTTT
d_call: NA; v_call: TRBV10-2; j_call: TRBJ1-6; clone_size: NA; cdr3_aa: CASREDGNSPLHF; cdr3_nt: TGCGCCAGCAGGGAGGACGGGAATTCACCCCTCCACTTT
d_call: TRBD1; v_call: TRBV28; j_call: TRBJ1-1; clone_size: NA; cdr3_aa: CASSPPGTVDTEAFF; cdr3_nt: TGTGCCAGCAGTCCCCCCGGGACAGTGGACACTGAAGCTTTCTTT
d_call: TRBD1; v_call: TRBV7-9; j_call: TRBJ1-5; clone_size: NA; cdr3_aa: CASSAGGAQPQHF; cdr3_nt: TGTGCCAGCAGCGCAGGGGGTGCTCAGCCCCAGCATTTT
d_call: TRBD2; v_call: TRBV27; j_call: TRBJ2-3; clone_size: once; cdr3_aa: CASSTRAGRDTDTQYF; cdr3_nt: TGTGCCAGCAGCACTCGAGCGGGGAGAGACACAGATACGCAGTATTTT
d_call: NA; v_call: TRBV3-1; j_call: TRBJ2-7; clone_size: NA; cdr3_aa: CASSQDGFGAYEQYF; cdr3_nt: TGTGCCAGCAGCCAAGATGGGTTCGGAGCCTACGAGCAGTACTTC
d_call: TRBD1; v_call: TRBV4-3; j_call: TRBJ1-4; clone_size: NA; cdr3_aa: CASSQVETGWNEKLFF; cdr3_nt: TGCGCCAGCAGCCAAGTAGAGACAGGGTGGAATGAAAAACTGTTTTTT
d_call: NA; v_call: TRBV5-1; j_call: TRBJ1-1; clone_size: NA; cdr3_aa: CASSLSTGWAEAFF; cdr3_nt: TGCGCCAGCAGCTTGTCGACAGGATGGGCGGAAGCTTTCTTT
d_call: TRBD1; v_call: TRBV6-2/TRBV6-3; j_call: TRBJ2-3; clone_size: NA; cdr3_aa: CASSQTGGVTDTQYF; cdr3_nt: TGTGCCAGCAGCCAGACAGGGGGCGTGACAGATACGCAGTATTTT
d_call: TRBD1; v_call: TRBV5-1; j_call: TRBJ1-6; clone_size: once; cdr3_aa: CASSLRGQHSSPLHF; cdr3_nt: TGCGCCAGCAGCTTGCGGGGACAGCATAGTTCACCCCTCCACTTT
d_call: TRBD2; v_call: TRBV29-1; j_call: TRBJ2-1; clone_size: few; cdr3_aa: CSVVGTSAPYSYNEQFF; cdr3_nt: TGCAGCGTTGTCGGGACTAGCGCTCCTTACTCCTACAATGAGCAGTTCTTC
d_call: NA; v_call: TRBV6-1; j_call: TRBJ2-3; clone_size: NA; cdr3_aa: CASVSAARTDTQYF; cdr3_nt: TGTGCCAGCGTCTCCGCGGCTCGCACAGATACGCAGTATTTT
d_call: NA; v_call: TRBV10-3; j_call: TRBJ2-5; clone_size: few; cdr3_aa: CAISGASYQETQYF; cdr3_nt: TGTGCCATCAGTGGGGCCTCGTACCAAGAGACCCAGTACTTC
d_call: NA; v_call: TRBV7-2; j_call: TRBJ2-1; clone_size: NA; cdr3_aa: CASSTDRLSGEQFF; cdr3_nt: TGTGCCAGCAGCACGGACAGATTGAGTGGGGAGCAGTTCTTC
d_call: NA; v_call: TRBV6-5; j_call: TRBJ1-5; clone_size: NA; cdr3_aa: CASKPGPNGNQPQHF; cdr3_nt: TGTGCCAGCAAACCAGGGCCGAACGGCAATCAGCCCCAGCATTTT
d_call: NA; v_call: TRBV14; j_call: TRBJ2-2; clone_size: NA; cdr3_aa: CASSPEIPTGELFF; cdr3_nt: TGTGCCAGCAGCCCGGAGATTCCCACCGGGGAGCTGTTTTTT
d_call: TRBD1; v_call: TRBV7-6; j_call: TRBJ2-7; clone_size: NA; cdr3_aa: CANSSRDSYEQYF; cdr3_nt: TGTGCCAACAGCTCGAGGGACAGCTACGAGCAGTACTTC
d_call: NA; v_call: TRBV11-2; j_call: TRBJ2-1; clone_size: NA; cdr3_aa: CASSPERLVDEQFF; cdr3_nt: TGTGCCAGCAGCCCCGAGAGACTAGTCGATGAGCAGTTCTTC
d_call: NA; v_call: TRBV28; j_call: TRBJ2-3; clone_size: few; cdr3_aa: CASSTTGAPDTQYF; cdr3_nt: TGTGCCAGCAGTACAACAGGAGCCCCAGATACGCAGTATTTT
d_call: TRBD2; v_call: TRBV7-2; j_call: TRBJ2-4; clone_size: few; cdr3_aa: CASSLGGGTSGNIQYF; cdr3_nt: TGTGCCAGCAGCTTGGGGGGCGGGACTAGCGGAAACATTCAGTACTTC
d_call: TRBD1; v_call: TRBV29-1; j_call: TRBJ2-3; clone_size: NA; cdr3_aa: CSVVTGGEPDTQYF; cdr3_nt: TGCAGCGTTGTAACAGGGGGCGAACCAGATACGCAGTATTTT
d_call: NA; v_call: TRBV2; j_call: TRBJ2-1; clone_size: NA; cdr3_aa: CASSEGSPYNEQFF; cdr3_nt: TGTGCCAGCAGTGAGGGATCCCCCTACAATGAGCAGTTCTTC
d_call: TRBD2; v_call: TRBV3-1; j_call: TRBJ2-5; clone_size: few; cdr3_aa: CASSSSGLAGYQETQYF; cdr3_nt: TGTGCCAGCAGCAGCTCCGGACTAGCGGGATACCAAGAGACCCAGTACTTC
d_call: NA; v_call: TRBV10-3; j_call: TRBJ1-1; clone_size: few; cdr3_aa: CAISESMGDTEAFF; cdr3_nt: TGTGCCATCAGTGAGTCGATGGGGGACACTGAAGCTTTCTTT